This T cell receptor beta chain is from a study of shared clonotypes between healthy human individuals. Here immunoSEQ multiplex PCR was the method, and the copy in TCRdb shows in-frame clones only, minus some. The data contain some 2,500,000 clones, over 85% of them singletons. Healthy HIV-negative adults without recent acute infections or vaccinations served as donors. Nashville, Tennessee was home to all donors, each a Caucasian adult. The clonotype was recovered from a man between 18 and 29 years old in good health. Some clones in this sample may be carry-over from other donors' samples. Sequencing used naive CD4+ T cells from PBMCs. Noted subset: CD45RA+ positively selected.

The CDR3: CASSSTGGAAGELFF. In DNA, the CDR3 is TGTGCCAGCAGCTCGACAGGGGGCGCGGCCGGGGAGCTGTTTTTT. The chain employs TRBV7-3 and TRBJ2-2; TRBD1 agrees at 10 bases. The CDR3 contains 15 residues. V was pared by 4 bases and J by 6 bases, with 5 bases of the junction left unmatched. CDR1 is SGHTA and CDR2 is FQGTGA in the germline V gene.